Listed here are 21 T cell receptor beta chains from one sample, sequenced in a study of CD8+ T cells in alopecia areata. TCR sequencing used cDNA made by reverse transcription of extracted RNA. Profiled with immunoSEQ multiplex PCR; TCRdb holds only in-frame clones, not every one. This table holds about 130,000 clones, 45% to 60% found once. Treatment given: oral pan-JAK inhibitor, 5-10 mg twice daily. The sequencing used CD8+ T cells sorted from blood, collected at week 4, from a patient treated with tofacitinib. The receptor source for this set is a human donor with alopecia areata.

The V and J genes are TRBV15 and TRBJ2-1, with 8 bases matching TRBD1. The germline V gene encodes CDR1 LNHNV and CDR2 YYDKDF (reference sequence). With 1 base clipped from V and 8 bases from J, the junction kept 13 bases outside the gene matches. This CDR3 comprises 17 residues. This chain's CDR3 is CATSRVRQGRLLDEQFF. Written as DNA, the CDR3 is TGTGCCACCAGCAGAGTACGACAGGGGAGGCTGCTGGATGAGCAGTTCTTC.

The J gene is TRBJ2-3, the V gene TRBV7-9; the D is unclear. Germline V gene sequence: CDR1 SEHNR, CDR2 FQNEAQ (reference sequence). The V and J ends lost 5 bases and 4 bases respectively, with 10 bases between them. This CDR3 region has 13 residues. Here the CDR3 reads CASSPPSADTQYF. CDR3 DNA: TGTGCCAGCAGCCCTCCCAGTGCAGATACGCAGTATTTT. The entire variable domain, with the rest obtained from reference TRBV7-9 and TRBJ2-3, is as follows: DTGVSQNPRHKITKRGQNVTFRCDPISEHNRLYWYRQTLGQGPEFLTYFQNEAQLEKSRLLSDRFSAERPKGSFSTLEIQRTEQGDSAMYLCASSPPSADTQYFGPGTRLTVL.

This chain joins TRBV19 and TRBJ2-7; 9 bases align to TRBD1. Germline V gives CDR1 LNHDA, CDR2 SQIVND (reference sequence). The CDR3 extends over 13 amino acids. V was clipped by 8 bases and J by 1 base; unmatched bases: 3. The CDR3 region is CASWDRVSYEQYF. The CDR3 nucleotides read TGTGCCAGTTGGGACAGGGTATCCTACGAGCAGTACTTC.

This clone was counted only a few times. The gene calls are TRBV6-5 and TRBJ2-1, with TRBD1 identical over 8 bases. Losses at the gene ends were 6 bases for V and 9 bases for J; bases not matched to a gene: 13. The CDR3 runs to 15 residues. Germline V gives CDR1 MNHEY, CDR2 SVGAGI. The CDR3 DNA sequence: TGTGCCAGCAGCCCCGGGCAGGGGGCGCTCGGTGAGCAGTTCTTC. Its translation is CASSPGQGALGEQFF.

This chain links TRBV2 with TRBJ2-7; no clear D. Germline values: CDR1 SNHLY, CDR2 FYNNEI. V was cut by 9 bases and J by 2 bases, with 14 bases left in between. This CDR3 is 13 amino acids long. CDR3 protein: CASDDRYTYEQYF. The CDR3 coding sequence is TGTGCCAGTGATGACCGTTACACCTACGAGCAGTACTTC.

This rearrangement joins TRBV2 to TRBJ2-5; D remains ambiguous. This CDR3 contains 12 residues. V was clipped by 11 bases and J by 2 bases, with 12 bases between them. Looked up from germline, CDR1 is SNHLY and CDR2 is FYNNEI. The CDR3 region has the DNA TGTGCCGGCGACTCGTTTCAAGAGACCCAGTACTTC. It is translated as CAGDSFQETQYF.

V is TRBV9 and J is TRBJ2-1; TRBD1 is a possible D gene (6 bases). The germline CDR1 and CDR2 sequences are SGDLS and YYNGEE. There are 14 residues in the CDR3. V dropped 2 bases and J dropped 0 bases, with 6 bases sitting between them. DNA of the CDR3: TGTGCCAGCAGCGTGGACAGCTCCTACAATGAGCAGTTCTTC. As protein: CASSVDSSYNEQFF.

J is TRBJ2-1 and V is TRBV5-4; 10 bases fit TRBD2. The CDR3 loop spans 15 amino acids. V was clipped by 2 bases and J by 4 bases; unmatched bases: 3. The germline V gene encodes CDR1 SGHNT and CDR2 YYREEE (reference sequence). This CDR3 reads CASSFWTSGYNEQFF. CDR3 coding DNA: TGTGCCAGCAGCTTTTGGACTAGCGGTTACAATGAGCAGTTCTTC.

The rearrangement uses TRBV13 and TRBJ2-3; D may be TRBD1 or TRBD2 (7 bases each). This CDR3 spans 14 amino acids. Trimming took off 5 bases at V and 2 bases at J, with 11 bases between the two ends. Germline V gives CDR1 PRHDT, CDR2 FYEKMQ (reference sequence). CDR3 in amino acids: CASSQGGFTDTQYF. For the CDR3, the DNA is TGTGCCAGCAGCCAGGGGGGGTTCACAGATACGCAGTATTTT.

The rearrangement uses TRBV5-6 and TRBJ2-5; perhaps TRBD2 as D (5 bases). The CDR3 is 14 residues long. Germline loops: CDR1 SGHDT, CDR2 YYEEEE. Trimming took 4 bases from V and 2 from J, leaving 12 bases between them. In DNA, the CDR3 is TGTGCCAGCAGCGTGGGAGACAATCAAGAGACCCAGTACTTC. Protein sequence: CASSVGDNQETQYF.

The gene calls are TRBV19 and TRBJ2-1; D gene ambiguous. CDR1 is LNHDA, CDR2 SQIVND, per germline (reference sequence). Trimming shortened V by 2 bases and J by 2 bases, and 7 bases separated the two germline ends. This CDR3 is 14 amino acids long. CDR3 in amino acids: CASSILATYNEQFF. CDR3 nucleotides: TGTGCCAGTAGTATATTGGCTACCTACAATGAGCAGTTCTTC. Full variable domain (outside the CDR3, taken from reference TRBV19 and TRBJ2-1): DGGITQSPKYLFRKEGQNVTLSCEQNLNHDAMYWYRQDPGQGLRLIYYSQIVNDFQKGDIAEGYSVSREKKESFPLTVTSAQKNPTAFYLCASSILATYNEQFFGPGTRLTVL.

The sample holds a few counts of this clone. CDR3 region: CAISEPDSYTEAFF. CDR3 in DNA: TGTGCCATCAGCGAGCCCGACAGCTACACTGAAGCTTTCTTT. The chain recombines TRBV10-3 with TRBJ1-1; a weak D match, TRBD1 (5 bases). This CDR3 spans 14 amino acids. CDR1 is ENHRY, CDR2 SYGVKD, per germline. V was clipped by 6 bases and J by 3 bases, with 14 bases between them.

This sequence joins TRBV15 and TRBJ2-3; D gene uncertain. The V and J ends lost 5 bases and 2 bases respectively, with 11 bases between them. Germline V gene sequence: CDR1 LNHNV, CDR2 YYDKDF (reference sequence). This CDR3 is built from 14 residues. This chain's CDR3 is CATSGYGFTDTQYF. CDR3 bases: TGTGCCACCAGCGGGTACGGATTCACAGATACGCAGTATTTT.

J is TRBJ2-1 and V is TRBV7-2; D may be TRBD1 (6 bases). The CDR3 has 13 residues. V shed 5 bases and J shed 7 bases, with 12 bases lying between them. Germline V gene data show CDR1 as SGHTA and CDR2 as FQGNSA. CDR3 region: CASSPEGGNEQFF. The CDR3 DNA sequence: TGTGCCAGCAGCCCTGAAGGGGGTAATGAGCAGTTCTTC. Variable domain in full (rest from reference TRBV7-2 and TRBJ2-1): GAGVSQSPSNKVTEKGKDVELRCDPISGHTALYWYRQSLGQGLEFLIYFQGNSAPDKSGLPSDRFSAERTGGSVSTLTIQRTQQEDSAVYLCASSPEGGNEQFFGPGTRLTVL.

V is TRBV29-1 and J is TRBJ1-4; D is ambiguous. Germline loops: CDR1 SQVTM, CDR2 ANQGSEA. The CDR3 totals 11 residues. Trimming pared 4 bases from V and 11 bases from J, leaving 11 bases between. CDR3 bases: TGCAGCGTTGTCTCTGAATGGAAACTGTTTTTT. Translated, it gives CSVVSEWKLFF.

This clone appeared a few times. The chain employs TRBV2 and TRBJ2-7; tentatively, D is TRBD1 (5 bases). The germline V and J ends were trimmed by 8 bases and 1 base, with 12 bases remaining between them. CDR1 and CDR2 (germline): SNHLY, FYNNEI. The length of the CDR3 is 13 residues. The CDR3 DNA reads as TGTGCCAGCGTCCAGGGAAGGTCCTACGAGCAGTACTTC. Translated, it gives CASVQGRSYEQYF.

The J gene is TRBJ2-1, the V gene TRBV5-1; D unclear. V lost 3 bases, J lost 7 bases, and 17 bases lay in between. The CDR3 is 15 residues long. CDR1 is SGHRS, CDR2 YFSETQ, per germline. The CDR3 loop reads CASSSSDYAGNEQFF. DNA for the CDR3: TGCGCCAGCAGCTCGTCGGATTACGCCGGGAATGAGCAGTTCTTC.

The rearrangement links TRBV4-2 to TRBJ2-1, with unresolved D. V was pared by 4 bases and J by 0 bases, with 10 bases between. The germline V gene encodes CDR1 LGHNA and CDR2 YNFKEQ. The CDR3 runs 15 residues. CDR3 nucleotides: TGTGCCAGCAGCCCAAGAGTCTACTCCTACAATGAGCAGTTCTTC. Translated, it gives CASSPRVYSYNEQFF.

The chain uses TRBV14 and TRBJ2-5; D not certain. The CDR3 covers 13 residues. V gave up 2 bases and J gave up 3 bases, with 7 bases separating them. Germline CDR1 and CDR2: SGHDN and FVKESK. CDR3 region: CASSQLMEETQYF. DNA of the CDR3: TGTGCCAGCAGCCAACTTATGGAAGAGACCCAGTACTTC.

The CDR3 here is CAAGIREKQYF. Here the CDR3 DNA reads TGTGCCGCCGGTATCCGGGAGAAACAGTACTTC. V and J are TRBV6-5 and TRBJ2-7; maybe TRBD2 (6 bases). Germline V lookup: CDR1 MNHEY, CDR2 SVGAGI. The V end was cut by 11 bases, the J end by 10 bases, with 18 bases between. CDR3 length: 11 amino acids.

The J gene is TRBJ1-2, the V gene TRBV7-2; D might be TRBD1 (6 bases). The V gene's germline CDR1 is SGHTA and CDR2 FQGNSA. This CDR3 comprises 17 residues. V was clipped by 2 bases and J by 1 base, with 17 bases between them. CDR3 residues: CASSLFGPGQNNYGYTF. In DNA, the CDR3 is TGTGCCAGCAGCTTATTTGGTCCCGGACAGAATAACTATGGCTACACCTTC.